These 25 T cell receptor beta chains came from one sample sequenced in a study of a mutant IDH1 vaccine in newly diagnosed glioma. Time point denoted: baseline, week 1 (first vaccination visit). Treatment given: pre-vaccination baseline after standard-of-care therapy. Sequencing used immunoSEQ multiplex PCR; TCRdb keeps in-frame clones, though not all of them. The table lists around 87,000 clones, about four fifths of them singletons. Sequenced here: PBMCs, sampled from a glioma patient treated with radiotherapy, temozolomide or both. The receptors come from a woman in her forties or fifties with glioma.

This clone was seen a single time. The chain joins TRBV19 to TRBJ1-5; D call uncertain. Germline V gives CDR1 LNHDA, CDR2 SQIVND (reference sequence). The ends were cut back, 3 bases at V and 3 bases at J, with 12 bases in the middle. The CDR3 is 15 residues long. The CDR3 loop reads CASSMEGTPNQPQHF. CDR3 DNA sequence: TGTGCCAGTAGTATGGAGGGTACCCCCAATCAGCCCCAGCATTTT.

This chain joins TRBV30 and TRBJ2-6; no firm D call. Germline V gene sequence: CDR1 GTSNPN, CDR2 SVGIG (reference sequence). CDR3 length equals 14 residues. Deletions cut 0 bases from V and 2 bases from J, with 5 bases between. The CDR3 loop reads CAWSVFAGANVLTF. Written as DNA, the CDR3 is TGTGCCTGGAGTGTTTTCGCTGGGGCCAACGTCCTGACTTTC.

Written as DNA, the CDR3 is TGTGCCAGCAGCTTGGGGCAGGGTCAAAATGAGCAGTTCTTC. Translating it yields CASSLGQGQNEQFF. The gene calls are TRBV7-9 and TRBJ2-1; D is possibly TRBD1 (5 bases). Germline V gives CDR1 SEHNR, CDR2 FQNEAQ (reference sequence). Trimming took 3 bases from V and 7 from J, leaving 13 bases between them. This CDR3 is built from 14 residues.

The gene calls are TRBV9 and TRBJ2-1, with 9 bases matching TRBD1. The germline V gene encodes CDR1 SGDLS and CDR2 YYNGEE. Trimming cost V 4 bases and J 8 bases; bases outside gene matches: 7. The CDR3 contains 14 residues. The CDR3 sequence: CASSLGTGKDEQFF. CDR3 DNA sequence: TGTGCCAGCAGCTTGGGGACAGGGAAAGATGAGCAGTTCTTC.

The chain uses TRBV6-6 and TRBJ2-3; TRBD2 matches at 9 bases. There are 15 residues in the CDR3. From germline, CDR1 is MNHNY and CDR2 SVGAGI (reference sequence). V lost 6 bases, J lost 7 bases, and 11 bases stayed unmatched. This chain's CDR3 is CASSPSAAGGNTQYF. The CDR3 coding sequence is TGTGCCAGCAGCCCGTCGGCAGCGGGGGGAAATACGCAGTATTTT.

About this clone itself: At one boundary the junction diverges from the germline segment, which might be a read error. This chain joins TRBV14 and TRBJ2-4; 9 bases map to TRBD2. The CDR3 is 13 amino acids. Germline V gene sequence: CDR1 SGHDN, CDR2 FVKESK. As DNA, the CDR3 is TGTGCCAGCAGCCAAGATCCGCGGGGGGGCCTGCACTTC. It yields the protein CASSQDPRGGLHF. Complete variable domain (other parts from reference TRBV14 and TRBJ2-4): EAGVTQFPSHSVIEKGQTVTLRCDPISGHDNLYWYRRVMGKEIKFLLHFVKESKQDESGMPNNRFLAERTGGTYSTLKVQPAELEDSGVYFCASSQDPRGGLHFGAGTRLSVL.

J is TRBJ2-7 and V is TRBV18; D is possibly TRBD1 (5 bases). The length of the CDR3 is 18 residues. CDR1 and CDR2 from the germline V gene are KGHSH and LQKENI. V dropped 3 bases and J dropped 0 bases, with 21 bases sitting between them. CDR3 sequence (DNA): TGTGCCAGCTCACCCCGGACAATTGGATTGTACCACTCCTACGAGCAGTACTTC. This encodes CASSPRTIGLYHSYEQYF.

The CDR3 bases are TGTGCCAGCAGCCCGGGGACTAGCGGGGGGGCCGTATACGAGCAGTACTTC. This encodes CASSPGTSGGAVYEQYF. The V gene is TRBV7-8, the J gene TRBJ2-7, with 16 nucleotides matching TRBD2. Germline lookup yields CDR1 SGHVS and CDR2 FQNEAQ. Trimming at V came to 5 bases and at J to 4 bases, leaving 8 bases not matched to a gene. The CDR3 loop spans 17 amino acids. Based on the CDR3 plus reference TRBV7-8 and TRBJ2-7, the full variable domain is GAGVSQSPRYKVAKRGQDVALRCDPISGHVSLFWYQQALGQGPEFLTYFQNEAQLDKSGLPSDRFFAERPEGSVSTLKIQRTQQEDSAVYLCASSPGTSGGAVYEQYFGPGTRLTVT.

The chain links TRBV11-2 to TRBJ1-3; D may be TRBD1 (5 bases). Germline lookup yields CDR1 SGHAT and CDR2 FQNNGV. The V and J ends lost 3 bases and 0 bases respectively, with 15 bases between them. The CDR3 runs to 17 residues. The CDR3 bases are TGTGCCAGCAGCTTCGGGGGACTCCCGGGCTCTGGAAACACCATATATTTT. Protein sequence: CASSFGGLPGSGNTIYF.

The J gene is TRBJ1-2, the V gene TRBV7-9; a possible D gene is TRBD1 (5 bases). CDR3 size: 14 residues. CDR1 is SEHNR and CDR2 is FQNEAQ in the germline V gene (reference sequence). V shed 4 bases and J shed 3 bases, with 12 bases lying between them. The DNA of the CDR3 is TGTGCCAGCAGCTCAACCGGGACCGACTATGGCTACACCTTC. This encodes CASSSTGTDYGYTF. Variable domain in full (rest from reference TRBV7-9 and TRBJ1-2): DTGVSQNPRHKITKRGQNVTFRCDPISEHNRLYWYRQTLGQGPEFLTYFQNEAQLEKSRLLSDRFSAERPKGSFSTLEIQRTEQGDSAMYLCASSSTGTDYGYTFGSGTRLTVV.

J is TRBJ2-3 and V is TRBV4-3, with 10 nucleotides matching TRBD2. The CDR3 totals 18 residues. Germline loops: CDR1 LGHNA, CDR2 YSLEER. V lost 4 bases, J lost 2 bases, and 12 bases stayed unmatched. CDR3 loop: CASSRSIIAGGLTDTQYF. The CDR3 DNA is TGCGCCAGCAGCCGATCGATAATAGCGGGGGGCCTCACAGATACGCAGTATTTT.

This clone has only one observation. This chain connects TRBV7-2 to TRBJ2-5; D ambiguous. The CDR3 consists of 10 residues. Trimming left V 3 bases short and J 6 bases short, with 2 bases between. Germline assignment: CDR1 SGHTA and CDR2 FQGNSA. CDR3 region: CASSLKTQYF. The CDR3 DNA reads TGTGCCAGCAGCTTGAAGACCCAGTACTTC. Full variable domain (outside the CDR3, taken from reference TRBV7-2 and TRBJ2-5): GAGVSQSPSNKVTEKGKDVELRCDPISGHTALYWYRQSLGQGLEFLIYFQGNSAPDKSGLPSDRFSAERTGGSVSTLTIQRTQQEDSAVYLCASSLKTQYFGPGTRLLVL.

The V call is TRBV9, the J call TRBJ2-3, with 9 positions matching TRBD2. Germline CDR1 SGDLS, CDR2 YYNGEE. This CDR3 comprises 16 residues. J gave up 7 bases and V 1 base, and 10 bases lay outside the gene matches. In DNA form, the CDR3 reads TGTGCCAGCAGCGTAACTACGCGGGGGGGCCGGAATACGCAGTATTTT. Amino acid sequence: CASSVTTRGGRNTQYF.

The V and J genes are TRBV19 and TRBJ2-5, with 11 positions matching TRBD1. The CDR3 sequence is 15 residues long. The germline V gene encodes CDR1 LNHDA and CDR2 SQIVND (reference sequence). Germline trimming cut 3 bases from V and 7 bases from J; bases unmatched to any gene: 7. CDR3 coding DNA: TGTGCCAGTAGTATCGCCGGGACAGGGGGAGCGACCCAGTACTTC. It is translated as CASSIAGTGGATQYF. The whole variable domain, remainder taken from reference TRBV19 and TRBJ2-5, is DGGITQSPKYLFRKEGQNVTLSCEQNLNHDAMYWYRQDPGQGLRLIYYSQIVNDFQKGDIAEGYSVSREKKESFPLTVTSAQKNPTAFYLCASSIAGTGGATQYFGPGTRLLVL.

The genes are TRBV5-4 and TRBJ2-7; D gene uncertain. V shed 0 bases and J shed 7 bases, with 14 bases lying between them. CDR1 is SGHNT and CDR2 is YYREEE in the germline V gene (reference sequence). This CDR3 contains 14 residues. The CDR3 DNA sequence: TGTGCCAGCAGCTTGGGTCCGGCCACTTATGAGCAGTACTTC. Its protein product is CASSLGPATYEQYF.

This clone was observed a handful of times. The rearrangement links TRBV9 to TRBJ2-7; no reliable D call. The V gene's germline CDR1 is SGDLS and CDR2 YYNGEE. This CDR3 region has 15 residues. V dropped 0 bases and J dropped 1 base, with 11 bases sitting between them. The CDR3 region has the DNA TGTGCCAGCAGCGTAGGGAGCCTCTCTTCCTACGAGCAGTACTTC. This sequence encodes CASSVGSLSSYEQYF.

Turning to this clone: Compared with germline, one end of the junction differs, possibly owing to a read error. V is TRBV5-6 and J is TRBJ1-4; 9 bases are a match to TRBD1. This CDR3 is built from 12 residues. The germline CDR1 and CDR2 sequences are SGHDT and YYEEEE. The CDR3 is CASSQHRDRVHF. The CDR3 coding sequence is TGTGCCAGCAGCCAGCACCGGGACAGGGTTCATTTT.

J is TRBJ2-7 and V is TRBV5-1; TRBD1 agrees at 9 bases. J lost 2 bases, V lost 3 bases, and 6 bases had no gene match. The germline V gene encodes CDR1 SGHRS and CDR2 YFSETQ. The CDR3 consists of 15 residues. This chain's CDR3 is CASSYWTGVTYEQYF. The CDR3 DNA is TGCGCCAGCAGCTACTGGACAGGGGTCACCTACGAGCAGTACTTC.

The sample holds one count of this clone. The gene calls are TRBV12-5 and TRBJ2-7, with D uncertain. Germline lookup yields CDR1 LGHNT and CDR2 FRNRAP. This CDR3 spans 11 amino acids. V was trimmed by 5 bases and J by 4 bases, leaving 6 bases between them. The CDR3 sequence: CASGTDYEQYF. The CDR3 DNA reads TGTGCTAGTGGTACAGATTACGAGCAGTACTTC.

The rearrangement joins TRBV5-1 to TRBJ1-2; D is unresolved. The V gene lost 2 bases and the J gene lost 4 bases, with 9 bases spanning the gap. This CDR3 comprises 13 residues. Germline CDR1 and CDR2: SGHRS and YFSETQ. CDR3 bases: TGCGCCAGCAGCTTATCAGCCCTCTATGGCTACACCTTC. This encodes CASSLSALYGYTF.

The rearrangement uses TRBV7-9 and TRBJ1-2, with 7 bases identical to TRBD1. Per germline, CDR1 SEHNR and CDR2 FQNEAQ (reference sequence). This CDR3 is built from 16 residues. J gave up 2 bases and V 5 bases, and 11 bases lay outside the gene matches. The CDR3 reads CASSTSGTEFNYGYTF. CDR3 bases: TGTGCCAGCAGCACCTCAGGGACAGAGTTCAACTATGGCTACACCTTC.

This clone was counted only a few times. The V gene is TRBV6-6, the J gene TRBJ2-1, with D unclear. The CDR3 has 13 amino acids. Germline assignment: CDR1 MNHNY and CDR2 SVGAGI (reference sequence). Deletions cut 2 bases from V and 10 bases from J, with 12 bases between. The chain's CDR3 is CASSYPPSQEQFF. Written as DNA, the CDR3 is TGTGCCAGCAGTTACCCCCCAAGCCAAGAGCAGTTCTTC.

The V call is TRBV10-1, the J call TRBJ2-7, with 7 bases fitting TRBD1. The V gene's germline CDR1 is WNHNN and CDR2 SYGVQD (reference sequence). The CDR3 loop spans 15 amino acids. Germline trimming cut 6 bases from V and 3 bases from J; bases unmatched to any gene: 11. The CDR3 nucleotides read TGCGCCAGCAGCCCTACCGGGACAGCCGTCTACGAGCAGTACTTC. Translating gives CASSPTGTAVYEQYF.

This sequence joins TRBV27 and TRBJ1-2, with a weak D call TRBD1 (5 bases). The V gene lost 6 bases and the J gene lost 8 bases, with 22 bases spanning the gap. The CDR3 length is 15 residues. From germline, CDR1 is MNHEY and CDR2 SMNVEV (reference sequence). The CDR3, as DNA: TGTGCCAGCAGAGTAGTGGGACTAGCCAAAGGAGGCTACACCTTC. Amino acids: CASRVVGLAKGGYTF.

V and J are TRBV19 and TRBJ1-5; the D is unclear. Per germline, CDR1 LNHDA and CDR2 SQIVND (reference sequence). Trimming removed 7 bases at V and 7 bases at J, with 20 bases between. CDR3 length: 15 residues. The CDR3, as DNA: TGTGCCAGTACACATGGGATCTGGCAAACACAGCCCCAGCATTTT. Protein product: CASTHGIWQTQPQHF.